The rows below give T cell receptor beta chains drawn from one sample of a study of cytomegalovirus exposure and HLA in healthy donors. TCRdb's table, derived via immunoSEQ multiplex PCR, lists solely in-frame clones and lacks some. Here the sample spans some 160,000 clones, 70% to 80% being singletons. The sequencing sample was made of PBMCs. The receptors were gathered from a man in his forties in good health and CMV-seronegative. CDR3s include the opening cysteine and the closing phenylalanine or tryptophan. A D gene is named only where the DNA matches it firmly. Only some rows state a clone size, as once, few, many or a class for expanded clones.

>TRBD1|TRBV19|TRBJ2-4|NA
TGTGCCACATCCGGGACAGGGGTGCGAAGTCAGTACTTC
CATSGTGVRSQYF
>NA|TRBV19|TRBJ2-7|NA
TGTGCCAGTAGTATCGGCGGAGGACCGAATGAGCAGTACTTC
CASSIGGGPNEQYF
>NA|TRBV28|TRBJ2-6|NA
TGTGCCAGCATCGAGAGCTCTGGGGCCAACGTCCTGACTTTC
CASIESSGANVLTF
>NA|TRBV15|TRBJ1-4|NA
TGTGCCACCAGCAGAGCTTTTCCCGGGATAAATGAAAAACTGTTTTTT
CATSRAFPGINEKLFF
>NA|TRBV28|TRBJ2-3|NA
TGTGCCAGCAGTTCCGAGCCCACAGATACGCAGTATTTT
CASSSEPTDTQYF
>TRBD1|TRBV9|TRBJ1-2|NA
TGTGCCAGCAGCGTATCTCCAGGGGGGACAGGGGTCTATGGCTACACCTTC
CASSVSPGGTGVYGYTF
>TRBD2|TRBV5-4|TRBJ2-1|NA
TGTGCCAGCAGCCCACCCCTAGCGGGAGTAAGGACTGAGCAGTTCTTC
CASSPPLAGVRTEQFF
>TRBD2|TRBV5-6|TRBJ2-3|NA
TGTGCCAGCAGCTGGGGGACTAGCGGGAGCACAGATACGCAGTATTTT
CASSWGTSGSTDTQYF
>NA|TRBV4-1|TRBJ1-5|NA
TGCGCCAGCAGCCAAGTTCAACAGCTTAGCAATCAGCCCCAGCATTTT
CASSQVQQLSNQPQHF
>NA|TRBV28|TRBJ1-1|few
TGTGCCAGCAGTTTTTGGGGGGTCTCCACTGAAGCTTTCTTT
CASSFWGVSTEAFF